Listed below are T cell receptor beta chains from one sample, sequenced in a study of HIV-infected patients and healthy controls. MiXCR, run by TCRdb on the 5' RACE reads, gives a single entry per CDR3 protein. The data contain 15,000 to 20,000 distinct CDR3 sequences, approximately 19% of them singletons. The sequenced material came from CD8+ T cells from blood. The receptors derive from a human donor in good health. Both conserved end residues are part of each CDR3. Each record gives: D gene, J gene, clone size, V gene, CDR3 protein, CDR3 DNA. A D gene is named only where the DNA matches it firmly. For some rows the clone size is stated as once, few or many, or as a class when expanded; others skip it.

TRBD2,TRBJ2-2,.,TRBV3-1,CASSLGLAGGTGELFF,TGTGCCAGCAGCTTAGGACTAGCGGGAGGCACCGGGGAGCTGTTTTTT
.,TRBJ2-7,.,TRBV27,CASSLGPVSYEQYF,TGTGCCAGCAGTTTAGGACCGGTCTCCTACGAGCAGTACTTC
.,TRBJ1-2,.,TRBV12-3/TRBV12-4,CASSPTWTEKNYGYTF,TGTGCCAGCAGTCCCACTTGGACAGAGAAAAACTATGGCTACACCTTC
TRBD2,TRBJ2-1,few,TRBV10-3,CAISESGGGSYNEQFF,TGTGCCATCAGTGAGTCGGGCGGGGGCTCCTACAATGAGCAGTTCTTC
.,TRBJ2-7,.,TRBV6-5,CASSYSPGAYEQYF,TGTGCCAGCAGTTACTCACCCGGAGCCTACGAGCAGTACTTC
.,TRBJ1-6,many,TRBV2,CASSATGYNSPLHF,TGCGCGAGCAGTGCAACGGGTTATAATTCACCCCTCCACTTT
.,TRBJ1-2,few,TRBV10-3,CAINRSPTNNYGYTF,TGTGCCATCAATCGATCACCGACAAATAACTATGGCTACACCTTC
TRBD2,TRBJ2-7,.,TRBV30,CAWSGLAVGPEQYF,TGTGCCTGGAGTGGTCTAGCGGTGGGTCCCGAGCAGTACTTC
.,TRBJ2-1,.,TRBV5-5,CASSLVEGTYNEQFF,TGTGCCAGCAGCTTGGTAGAAGGGACCTACAATGAGCAGTTCTTC
.,TRBJ2-6,.,TRBV12-3/TRBV12-4,CASSSTDSGANVLTF,TGTGCCAGCAGTTCCACGGACTCTGGGGCCAACGTCCTGACTTTC
.,TRBJ2-1,few,TRBV4-2,CASSQDPESRYNEQFF,TGTGCCAGCAGCCAAGATCCGGAGTCACGATACAATGAGCAGTTCTTC
.,TRBJ2-2,many,TRBV6-2/TRBV6-3,CASSYGTGELFF,TGTGCCAGCAGTTACGGTACCGGGGAGCTGTTTTTT
.,TRBJ2-5,.,TRBV9,CASSEGASAEETQYF,TGTGCCAGCAGCGAGGGGGCTAGCGCGGAAGAGACCCAGTACTTC
TRBD1,TRBJ1-1,.,TRBV29-1,CSGLGGTVNTEAFF,TGCAGCGGCCTTGGAGGGACAGTGAACACTGAAGCTTTCTTT
TRBD2,TRBJ2-5,many,TRBV7-3,CASSGSGGQETQYF,TGTGCCAGCAGCGGGTCGGGGGGTCAAGAGACCCAGTACTTC
TRBD1,TRBJ1-6,many,TRBV20-1,CSARQGSENSPLHF,TGCAGTGCTCGACAGGGGTCGGAGAATTCACCCCTCCACTTT
.,TRBJ2-3,many,TRBV29-1,CSVGSTDTQYF,TGCAGCGTCGGGAGCACAGATACGCAGTATTTT
.,TRBJ1-3,many,TRBV6-1,CASSDLTGAGNTIYF,TGTGCCAGCAGTGACCTCACGGGGGCTGGAAACACCATATATTTT